This T cell receptor beta chain appears in the sequencing data of a study of Graves' ophthalmopathy and Graves' hyperthyroidism. The term stable hyperthyroidism indicated an absence of ophthalmopathy within 18 months of follow-up. PBMCs stemmed from under 11 ml of fresh peripheral blood. Study-wide points: Appearing in blood as well were most expanded thyroid clonotypes above 0.001 frequency. With a specificity of around 77% and a sensitivity of 60% to 71%, the model predicted ophthalmopathy progression.

Trimming left V 3 bases short and J 4 bases short, with 9 bases between. This CDR3 comprises 13 residues. From germline, CDR1 is LNHDA and CDR2 SQIVND (reference sequence). Scientists amplified the TCR beta CDR3 regions from RNA transcripts. Second-round multiplex PCR came after first-round RT-PCR with HTBI primers. TCRdb re-called the multiplex PCR reads with MiXCR, one entry per CDR3 protein. The sample contains about 400,000 distinct CDR3 sequences, under 25% of which appear only once. In its sample, this clonotype was seen many times. The target antigen is unknown. The chain joins TRBV19 to TRBJ2-5, with D hard to call. The receptor's source is a woman between 18 and 29 years old with stable Graves' hyperthyroidism. The sequenced sample consisted of peripheral blood. CDR3 in DNA: TGTGCCAGTAGTATCGACCAGACAGAGACCCAGTACTTC. This translates into CASSIDQTETQYF.